This T cell receptor (beta chain) appears in the sequencing data of a study of T cells in Graves' hyperthyroidism and ophthalmopathy. Study information: Once the initial diagnosis was made, peripheral blood was obtained before any treatment.

This clonotype was seen only a few times. Uncontrolled infection, other autoimmune disease, pregnancy and lactation each barred patients from inclusion. Together with thyroid ultrasound, orbital computed tomography, serum thyroxine and TRAb, clinical symptoms were used for diagnoses. Amplified TCR beta CDR3 regions came from RNA transcripts. First-round RT-PCR of the TCR CDR3 relied on the HTBI primer set. MiXCR was run by TCRdb on the multiplex PCR reads, yielding one entry per CDR3 protein. This sample yields hundreds of thousands of distinct CDR3 sequences, of which about 20% are seen a single time; approximately 54% belongs to the top ten. Material: blood. The receptor was derived from an older woman with Graves' ophthalmopathy.

The CDR3 region has the DNA TGTGCCAGTAAAGGACTATTCGGAACCGGGGAGCTGTTTTTT. Its translation is CASKGLFGTGELFF. The chain joins TRBV6-1 to TRBJ2-2; TRBD2 is a possible D gene (6 bases). V dropped 9 bases and J dropped 5 bases, with 16 bases sitting between them. CDR3 size: 14 residues. Germline values: CDR1 MNHNS, CDR2 SASEGT.